The T cell receptor beta chain described here comes from a study of CD8 T cells in Susac syndrome. The CDR3 totals 13 residues. V was pared by 4 bases and J by 4 bases, with 10 bases between. Germline V gene data show CDR1 as LNHDA and CDR2 as SQIVND (reference sequence). It was with random hexamers that 0.5 to 1 ug RNA was reverse transcribed. A single record per CDR3 protein comes from TCRdb applying MiXCR to the immunoSEQ multiplex PCR reads. The sample records 120,000 to 150,000 distinct CDR3 sequences, around 94% being singletons. The rearrangement joins TRBV19 to TRBJ1-1; D is unresolved. This sequence originates from a human donor in good health. Input material: CD4+ T cells from PBMCs. This CDR3 reads CASSTSRSTEAFF. For the CDR3, the DNA is TGTGCCAGTAGTACTTCGCGGAGCACTGAAGCTTTCTTT.